Listed below are T cell receptor beta chains from one sample, sequenced in a study of OX40 agonist ivuxolimab in advanced cancers. This table comes from immunoSEQ multiplex PCR, and its TCRdb copy is limited to in-frame clones, with some not included. The sample carries 40,000 to 45,000 clones, around 89% recorded once. The starting material was CD4+ or CD8+ T cells sorted from blood, obtained in a trial of the OX40 agonist ivuxolimab. The receptors shown here come from an adult with an advanced solid tumor such as melanoma, head and neck, liver or kidney cancer. Both conserved end residues are part of each CDR3. D genes are given only for firm matches. Rows give clone size only sometimes, using once, few, many, or a class for an expanded clone.

abundance	j_gene	d_gene	v_gene	CDR3aa	CDR3nt
-	TRBJ2-1	-	TRBV19	CASSWYNEQFF	TGTGCCAGTAGTTGGTACAATGAGCAGTTCTTC
once	TRBJ2-1	-	TRBV6-1	CASSESGVNEQFF	TGTGCCAGCAGTGAATCAGGGGTGAATGAGCAGTTCTTC
-	TRBJ2-3	TRBD2	TRBV19	CASSIASGRGTDTQYF	TGTGCCAGTAGTATCGCGAGCGGGAGGGGTACAGATACGCAGTATTTT
-	TRBJ2-1	-	TRBV28	CASSLWREQFF	TGTGCCAGCAGTTTATGGCGGGAGCAGTTCTTC
-	TRBJ1-1	-	TRBV19	CASSMDSHRTEAFF	TGTGCCAGTAGTATGGACAGTCATCGGACTGAAGCTTTCTTT
-	TRBJ2-2	-	TRBV5-1	CASSQTVISPNTGELFF	TGCGCCAGCAGCCAAACTGTCATAAGCCCGAACACCGGGGAGCTGTTTTTT
few	TRBJ1-1	-	TRBV6-6	CASSYGGQAEAFF	TGTGCCAGCAGTTACGGGGGTCAGGCGGAAGCTTTCTTT
once	TRBJ2-7	TRBD2	TRBV5-1	CASSFEGGRYEQYF	TGCGCCAGCAGCTTCGAGGGAGGGCGTTACGAGCAGTACTTC
-	TRBJ2-3	TRBD2	TRBV11-2	CASSPRSGTNTDTQYF	TGTGCCAGCAGCCCCCGCTCCGGGACTAACACAGATACGCAGTATTTT
-	TRBJ1-1	-	TRBV2	CASSEVLGRAGTEAFF	TGTGCCAGCAGTGAAGTTTTGGGAAGGGCTGGCACTGAAGCTTTCTTT
-	TRBJ1-1	-	TRBV5-1	CASSLRTISGTEAFF	TGCGCCAGCAGCTTAAGGACAATTTCGGGCACTGAAGCTTTCTTT
-	TRBJ2-3	-	TRBV19	CASSIPTFGTDTQYF	TGTGCCAGTAGTATACCAACCTTTGGCACAGATACGCAGTATTTT
-	TRBJ2-1	-	TRBV9	CASSLRRQNNEQFF	TGTGCCAGCAGCCTAAGACGCCAAAACAATGAGCAGTTCTTC
-	TRBJ2-7	-	TRBV10-3	CAISEPSKTYEQYF	TGTGCCATCAGTGAACCTAGTAAAACCTACGAGCAGTACTTC
-	TRBJ2-3	TRBD2	TRBV5-1	CASSTLATQYF	TGCGCCAGCAGCACACTAGCGACGCAGTATTTT
-	TRBJ2-2	TRBD2	TRBV18	CASSLEGRISGKNTGELFF	TGTGCCAGCTCACTAGAAGGACGGATTAGCGGGAAGAACACCGGGGAGCTGTTTTTT
-	TRBJ1-5	TRBD1	TRBV28	CASSPGQGWEPQHF	TGTGCCAGCAGTCCTGGACAGGGGTGGGAGCCCCAGCATTTT
once	TRBJ1-6	TRBD1	TRBV5-1	CASSSLPGQGASPLHF	TGCGCCAGCAGCTCCCTGCCGGGACAGGGGGCTTCACCCCTCCACTTT
few	TRBJ2-6	-	TRBV18	CASSASGANVLTF	TGTGCCAGCTCGGCCTCTGGGGCCAACGTCCTGACTTTC
-	TRBJ2-7	-	TRBV5-6	CASSFWVDSTGKVDEQYF	TGTGCCAGCAGCTTTTGGGTGGACTCCACCGGGAAAGTTGACGAGCAGTACTTC
-	TRBJ2-7	-	TRBV6-5	CASSQLTGAVEQYF	TGTGCCAGCAGTCAACTCACGGGGGCGGTCGAGCAGTACTTC